These 22 T cell receptor beta chains were sequenced from one sample in a study of shared clonotypes between healthy human individuals. The repertoire was sequenced with immunoSEQ multiplex PCR; TCRdb's copy has only in-frame clones and lacks some. This table has about 2.2 million clones, around 93% appearing once. The naive CD8 subset, CD45RO-negative cells positively selected for CCR7, excluded terminally differentiated effector memory CD45RA+ cells. Sequencing used naive CD8+ T cells from PBMCs. The receptors were gathered from a man aged 18 to 35 in good health. Some clones in this sample may be carry-over from other donors' samples.

This chain joins TRBV11-3 and TRBJ2-1; 8 bases line up with TRBD2. The junction had 4 bases not matched to a gene; V was cut back by 4 bases and J by 2 bases. Germline V gene sequence: CDR1 SGHNT, CDR2 YENEEA. The CDR3 contains 15 residues. DNA for the CDR3: TGTGCCAGCAGCTCACGGGAGGGCCCCTACAATGAGCAGTTCTTC. Residues: CASSSREGPYNEQFF.

The chain combines TRBV27 with TRBJ2-5; TRBD1 or TRBD2 may be the D gene (5 bases each). V was pared by 5 bases and J by 2 bases, with 15 bases between. Germline lookup yields CDR1 MNHEY and CDR2 SMNVEV (reference sequence). The CDR3 is 15 residues long. DNA for the CDR3: TGTGCCAGCAGTCCTGCCGGTGGGGGACAAGAGACCCAGTACTTC. Translating gives CASSPAGGGQETQYF.

The chain uses TRBV7-9 and TRBJ1-4; 7 bases align to TRBD1. The CDR3 consists of 13 residues. The trim removed 5 bases at V and 16 bases at J, leaving 13 bases unmatched. The germline V gene encodes CDR1 SEHNR and CDR2 FQNEAQ (reference sequence). The CDR3 spells CASSIQGSGEEFF. The CDR3 bases are TGTGCCAGCAGCATACAGGGGTCCGGGGAGGAGTTTTTT.

In regard to this clone: This sample also contains other DNA sequences that code for the same CDR3. CDR3 loop: CASSLTRSSYEQYF. The CDR3 DNA sequence: TGTGCCAGCAGTTTGACTAGAAGCTCCTACGAGCAGTACTTC. This chain joins TRBV27 and TRBJ2-7, with D perhaps TRBD2 (6 bases). V lost 3 bases and J lost 0, with 9 bases in between. Germline CDR1 MNHEY, CDR2 SMNVEV (reference sequence). This CDR3 is 14 amino acids long.

Regarding this clone: Other nucleotide sequences in the sample specify the same CDR3. The chain combines TRBV9 with TRBJ2-7; perhaps TRBD1 as D (6 bases). CDR3 size: 14 residues. Per the germline V gene, CDR1 is SGDLS and CDR2 is YYNGEE. V was shortened by 0 bases and J by 2 bases, with 9 bases between the two germline ends. The CDR3 DNA is TGTGCCAGCAGCGTAGGTGGACAGCCCTACGAGCAGTACTTC. Protein product: CASSVGGQPYEQYF.

The chain joins TRBV7-8 to TRBJ2-1; 7 nucleotides line up with TRBD1. V lost 7 bases and J lost 2; bases outside the gene matches: 8. Germline-derived CDR1 and CDR2 are SGHVS and FQNEAQ. CDR3 size: 15 residues. The CDR3 region is CASTDRDSTYNEQFF. CDR3 coding DNA: TGTGCCAGCACCGACCGGGACAGTACCTACAATGAGCAGTTCTTC.

The DNA for the CDR3 is TGTGCCACCAGCATCAGGGGGGCGAACACTGAAGCTTTCTTT. Translated, it gives CATSIRGANTEAFF. This chain connects TRBV15 to TRBJ1-1; 7 nucleotides align to TRBD1. Germline CDR1 is LNHNV and CDR2 is YYDKDF (reference sequence). Trimming took 4 bases from V and 1 from J; bases not matched to a gene: 3. The CDR3 is 14 residues long.

V and J are TRBV29-1 and TRBJ1-2; no reliable D call. Trimming stripped 2 bases from V and 3 bases from J, with 10 bases between. Per the germline V gene, CDR1 is SQVTM and CDR2 is ANQGSEA. The CDR3 totals 13 residues. CDR3 in amino acids: CSVEPRLHYGYTF. CDR3 nucleotide sequence: TGCAGCGTTGAACCCAGGCTCCACTATGGCTACACCTTC.

The gene calls are TRBV7-9 and TRBJ2-5, with D perhaps matching TRBD1 (6 bases). The CDR3 covers 14 residues. Deletions cut 1 base from V and 3 bases from J, with 9 bases between. Per germline, CDR1 SEHNR and CDR2 FQNEAQ (reference sequence). CDR3 sequence: CASSLVNREETQYF. CDR3 sequence (DNA): TGTGCCAGCAGCTTAGTAAACAGGGAAGAGACCCAGTACTTC.

The J gene is TRBJ1-1, the V gene TRBV15, with D possibly TRBD1 on 6 matching bases. Looked up from germline, CDR1 is LNHNV and CDR2 is YYDKDF (reference sequence). The V gene lost 3 bases and the J gene lost 1 base, with 9 bases spanning the gap. The CDR3 has 14 residues. CDR3 region: CATSSVGQNTEAFF. As DNA, the CDR3 is TGTGCCACCAGCAGTGTGGGACAGAACACTGAAGCTTTCTTT. Using reference TRBV15 and TRBJ1-1 for the parts outside the CDR3, the full variable domain is DAMVIQNPRYQVTQFGKPVTLSCSQTLNHNVMYWYQQKSSQAPKLLFHYYDKDFNNEADTPDNFQSRRPNTSFCFLDIRSPGLGDTAMYLCATSSVGQNTEAFFGQGTRLTVV.

A note on this clone: Other DNA variants within this sample encode the same CDR3. This sequence joins TRBV25-1 and TRBJ1-1; D remains ambiguous. Germline V gene lookup returns CDR1 MGHDK and CDR2 SYGVNS. The CDR3 length is 13 residues. With 5 bases removed from V and 1 base from J, the gap between germline ends came to 8 bases. CDR3 sequence reads: CASSPTGNTEAFF. CDR3 in DNA: TGTGCCAGCAGTCCTACCGGGAACACTGAAGCTTTCTTT.

The chain couples TRBV13 to TRBJ2-5; TRBD2 matches 9 bases. Germline CDR1 reads PRHDT; CDR2 reads FYEKMQ (reference sequence). The CDR3 extends over 14 amino acids. Unmatched junction bases numbered 4, after V lost 3 bases and J lost 5 bases. CDR3 region: CASSLASGRETQYF. CDR3 nucleotides: TGTGCCAGCAGCTTGGCAAGCGGGAGGGAGACCCAGTACTTC.

V and J are TRBV28 and TRBJ2-7; the D is unclear. V lost 1 base, J lost 6 bases, and 16 bases lay in between. Germline values: CDR1 MDHEN, CDR2 SYDVKM. The CDR3 is made up of 15 amino acids. CDR3 sequence (DNA): TGTGCCAGCAGTTTATTGGCAGGAACTTCCCCCGAGCAGTACTTC. Translating it yields CASSLLAGTSPEQYF.

The chain recombines TRBV4-3 with TRBJ2-7; no clear D. Germline V gives CDR1 LGHNA, CDR2 YSLEER. Trimming left V 0 bases short and J 2 bases short, with 23 bases between. The length of the CDR3 is 19 residues. DNA for the CDR3: TGCGCCAGCAGCCAAGAATTCGCTTGGGCAGAATTCCTCACCTACGAGCAGTACTTC. Translated: CASSQEFAWAEFLTYEQYF.

The J gene is TRBJ1-1, the V gene TRBV10-1; possible D gene TRBD1, 6 bases. The CDR3 runs 13 residues. CDR1 and CDR2 (germline): WNHNN, SYGVQD (reference sequence). Deletions cut 3 bases from V and 6 bases from J, with 11 bases between. The CDR3: CASSDQGISEAFF. For the CDR3, the DNA is TGCGCCAGCAGTGATCAGGGGATCTCTGAAGCTTTCTTT.

The chain combines TRBV11-3 with TRBJ1-4; D is uncertain. V dropped 8 bases and J dropped 5 bases, with 18 bases sitting between them. The CDR3 consists of 15 residues. Germline CDR1 and CDR2: SGHNT and YENEEA. CDR3 coding DNA: TGTGCCAGCGCCATGTTGGACGGTTCGAATGAAAAACTGTTTTTT. It encodes CASAMLDGSNEKLFF.

This clone was observed a single time. This chain joins TRBV29-1 and TRBJ2-1; a possible D gene is TRBD2 (6 bases). The CDR3 is made up of 12 amino acids. Per germline, CDR1 SQVTM and CDR2 ANQGSEA. Trimming left V 5 bases short and J 10 bases short, with 15 bases between. The CDR3 loop reads CSVTTRPSEQFF. CDR3 nucleotide sequence: TGCAGCGTTACGACTAGGCCCTCCGAGCAGTTCTTC.

This clone was seen just once. In DNA form, the CDR3 reads TGTGCCAGCAGGGGACGCACGAACACTGAAGCTTTCTTT. This codes for CASRGRTNTEAFF. The chain employs TRBV28 and TRBJ1-1, with D perhaps matching TRBD1 (5 bases). The CDR3 runs 13 residues. CDR1 MDHEN and CDR2 SYDVKM come from the germline V gene. V was clipped by 6 bases and J by 1 base, with 9 bases between them.

Concerning this clone: This specimen includes other DNA sequences encoding the same CDR3. The CDR3 sequence: CASSYGRGETQYF. In DNA, the CDR3 is TGTGCCAGCAGTTACGGCCGAGGAGAGACCCAGTACTTC. This chain links TRBV6-6 with TRBJ2-5, with D unresolved. CDR3 size: 13 residues. From germline, CDR1 is MNHNY and CDR2 SVGAGI (reference sequence). The V and J ends lost 2 bases and 4 bases respectively, with 8 bases between them.

The chain has TRBV6-1 and TRBJ2-7; D is perhaps TRBD1 or TRBD2 (5 bases each). Per the germline V gene, CDR1 is MNHNS and CDR2 is SASEGT. The CDR3 extends over 15 amino acids. The V gene lost 7 bases and the J gene lost 2 bases, with 18 bases spanning the gap. The CDR3, as DNA: TGTGCCAGCAATCCCCGGGACCGCGCTACCTACGAGCAGTACTTC. This sequence encodes CASNPRDRATYEQYF.

The V call is TRBV15, the J call TRBJ1-5; D uncertain. Germline-derived CDR1 and CDR2 are LNHNV and YYDKDF (reference sequence). The V end lost 0 bases, the J end lost 6 bases, and 12 bases lay between the germline ends. This CDR3 is built from 15 residues. The CDR3 spells CATSRDRSMGQPQHF. CDR3 sequence (DNA): TGTGCCACCAGCAGAGATCGTTCCATGGGTCAGCCCCAGCATTTT.

V gene TRBV19 combines with J gene TRBJ1-1, with D maybe TRBD1 (5 bases). V shed 5 bases and J shed 0 bases, with 13 bases lying between them. CDR1 is LNHDA, CDR2 SQIVND, per germline (reference sequence). This CDR3 has 15 residues. CDR3 sequence: CASSDLREMNTEAFF. The CDR3, as DNA: TGTGCCAGTAGTGACCTCAGGGAAATGAACACTGAAGCTTTCTTT.